This paragraph reports one T cell receptor (beta chain). A clone one base away is much larger, so this may be a read error. These data originate in a study of shared clonotypes between healthy human individuals. The protocol was immunoSEQ multiplex PCR, while the TCRdb copy is restricted to in-frame clones and leaves out a portion. The sample consists of about 490,000 clones, 65% to 80% of them appearing once. CDR1 is MDHEN, CDR2 SYDVKM, per germline. There are 12 residues in the CDR3. This clonotype originated in a woman aged 40 to 49 in good health. Some clones in this sample may be carry-over from other donors' samples. The sequenced sample was PBMCs. The chain recombines TRBV28 with TRBJ1-1; the D gene is possibly TRBD1 (6 bases). CDR3 nucleotides: TGTGCCTGCAGGGGACTGAACACTGAAGCTTTCTTT. Translated: CACRGLNTEAFF. The whole variable domain, remainder taken from reference TRBV28 and TRBJ1-1, is DVKVTQSSRYLVKRTGEKVFLECVQDMDHENMFWYRQDPGLGLRLIYFSYDVKMKEKGDIPEGYSVSREKKERFSLILESASTNQTSMYLCACRGLNTEAFFGQGTRLTVV.